Listed below are T cell receptor beta chains from one sample, sequenced in a study of blood T cell repertoires in COVID-19. Clones were sequenced by immunoSEQ multiplex PCR, and TCRdb holds only the in-frame ones, with some missing. Of under 130,000 clones listed, approximately 80% are singletons. Sample: peripheral blood. These receptors were obtained from an elderly man with acute or convalescent COVID-19. Both conserved end residues are part of each CDR3. D genes are given only for firm matches. For some rows the clone size is stated as once, few or many, or as a class when expanded; others skip it.

abundance | j_gene | d_gene | v_gene | CDR3aa | CDR3nt
NA | TRBJ2-4 | TRBD2 | TRBV6-5 | CASSKIAGGGNIQYF | TGTGCCAGCAGTAAAATAGCGGGAGGCGGGAACATTCAGTACTTC
once | TRBJ2-3 | TRBD2 | TRBV11-3 | CASSQGLAGSTSTDTQYF | TGTGCCAGCAGCCAGGGACTAGCGGGTTCCACTAGCACAGATACGCAGTATTTT
NA | TRBJ2-2 | TRBD1 | TRBV9 | CASSVRGQDNTGELFF | TGTGCCAGCAGCGTACGGGGACAGGATAACACCGGGGAGCTGTTTTTT
NA | TRBJ1-1 | NA | TRBV6-2/TRBV6-3 | CASSSSTPGLWNTEAFF | TGTGCCAGCAGTTCCTCGACTCCGGGACTCTGGAACACTGAAGCTTTCTTT
few | TRBJ2-7 | NA | TRBV5-1 | CASSHISGSTYEQYF | TGCGCCAGCAGTCATATTAGCGGATCTACCTACGAGCAGTACTTC
NA | TRBJ1-1 | NA | TRBV15 | CATSSGFADTEAFF | TGTGCCACCAGTTCGGGATTCGCGGATACTGAAGCTTTCTTT
NA | TRBJ2-7 | TRBD1 | TRBV18 | CASSPGQVYEQYF | TGTGCCAGCTCACCAGGACAGGTCTACGAGCAGTACTTC
NA | TRBJ2-2 | NA | TRBV5-1 | CASSSPSSTGELFF | TGCGCCAGCAGCTCCCCCTCTAGCACCGGGGAGCTGTTTTTT
NA | TRBJ1-4 | TRBD1 | TRBV5-1 | CASSLLQGADEKLFF | TGCGCCAGCAGCCTCTTACAGGGGGCGGATGAAAAACTGTTTTTT
NA | TRBJ1-2 | TRBD1 | TRBV2 | CASIEDRAMEGYTF | TGTGCCAGCATCGAGGACAGGGCTATGGAGGGCTACACCTTC
NA | TRBJ1-5 | NA | TRBV6-2/TRBV6-3 | CASSGERNQPQHF | TGTGCCAGCAGCGGAGAGCGCAATCAGCCCCAGCATTTT
NA | TRBJ1-3 | TRBD1 | TRBV28 | CASSLTGPFGNTIYF | TGTGCCAGCAGTTTGACAGGGCCATTTGGAAACACCATATATTTT
once | TRBJ1-2 | TRBD1 | TRBV28 | CASSLRTGKTF | TGTGCCAGCAGTCTTCGGACAGGGAAGACCTTC
NA | TRBJ2-6 | NA | TRBV7-3 | CASSPKGGSGANVLTF | TGTGCCAGCAGCCCAAAAGGGGGCTCTGGGGCCAACGTCCTGACTTTC
NA | TRBJ1-5 | NA | TRBV6-6 | CASGGDQPQHF | TGTGCCAGTGGGGGGGATCAGCCCCAGCATTTT